One and the same sample provided the 25 T cell receptor beta chains below, sequenced in a study of Graves' ophthalmopathy and Graves' hyperthyroidism. Investigators amplified TCR beta CDR3 regions from RNA transcripts. An initial RT-PCR round employing HTBI primers preceded a second-round multiplex PCR. TCRdb re-called the multiplex PCR reads with MiXCR, one entry per CDR3 protein. The sample has about 660,000 distinct CDR3 sequences; just over 40% are singletons. Sequencing was done on a sample of peripheral blood. These receptors came from an adult man with Graves' ophthalmopathy.

This clonotype was seen ten or more times. V is TRBV5-5 and J is TRBJ2-5; the match to TRBD2 covers 8 bases. The CDR3 runs to 16 residues. V shed 3 bases, J shed 4 bases, and the junction held 11 bases outside the gene matches. Germline CDR1 is SGHKS and CDR2 is YYEKEE (reference sequence). CDR3 loop: CASSWLGTSRRETQYF. CDR3 coding DNA: TGTGCCAGCAGCTGGTTGGGGACTAGTAGAAGAGAGACCCAGTACTTC.

Points on this clonotype: A much larger clonotype is one base distant, so this may be a read error. The CDR3 carries no conserved terminal phenylalanine or tryptophan, so it likely arises from a read error. This chain joins TRBV9 and TRBJ2-7, with 11 bases aligning to TRBD1. The CDR3 has 16 residues. Germline lookup yields CDR1 SGDLS and CDR2 YYNGEE. Trimming cost V 4 bases and J 5 bases; bases outside gene matches: 11. The DNA of the CDR3 is TGTGCCAGCAGCTTAGAGAGGACAGGGGGCTTAAACGAGCAGTACTGC. Translation: CASSLERTGGLNEQYC.

This clonotype was recorded at least ten times. V gene TRBV5-1 combines with J gene TRBJ1-6, with D hard to call. The CDR3 sequence is 15 residues long. The germline gives CDR1 SGHRS, CDR2 YFSETQ. V was trimmed by 2 bases and J by 6 bases, leaving 12 bases between them. CDR3 sequence: CASSFEQGPNSPLHF. The CDR3 DNA reads as TGCGCCAGCAGCTTTGAACAAGGACCTAATTCACCCCTCCACTTT.

The chain links TRBV10-3 to TRBJ2-5; 8 nucleotides agree with TRBD2. The CDR3 runs 15 residues. Per the germline V gene, CDR1 is ENHRY and CDR2 is SYGVKD. V shed 5 bases and J 5 bases; nucleotides not matched to a gene: 10. The DNA for the CDR3 is TGTGCCATCAGTCCCGGGACTAGGATGTCTGAGACCCAGTACTTC. This encodes CAISPGTRMSETQYF.

In its sample, this clonotype was seen once. The V gene is TRBV10-3, the J gene TRBJ2-5; D unresolved. Between the trimmed V and J ends, which lost 3 bases and 2 bases, there was a span of 7 bases. There are 13 residues in the CDR3. The V gene's germline CDR1 is ENHRY and CDR2 SYGVKD. The CDR3 DNA reads as TGTGCCATCAGTGAAGACGCTCAAGAGACCCAGTACTTC. It yields the protein CAISEDAQETQYF.

This clonotype came up many times. The chain couples TRBV7-8 to TRBJ2-2; D is unresolved. The CDR3 covers 12 residues. Trimming took 5 bases from V and 8 from J, leaving 9 bases between them. Germline V CDR1 and CDR2: SGHVS, FQNEAQ. CDR3 sequence: CASSPLEGELFF. The CDR3 region has the DNA TGTGCCAGCAGCCCCCTTGAGGGGGAGCTGTTTTTT. Full variable domain (rest looked up from reference TRBV7-8 and TRBJ2-2): GAGVSQSPRYKVAKRGQDVALRCDPISGHVSLFWYQQALGQGPEFLTYFQNEAQLDKSGLPSDRFFAERPEGSVSTLKIQRTQQEDSAVYLCASSPLEGELFFGEGSRLTVL.

The rearrangement uses TRBV10-3 and TRBJ1-2, with D maybe TRBD1 (6 bases). Germline CDR1 reads ENHRY; CDR2 reads SYGVKD. V was pared by 10 bases and J by 7 bases, with 16 bases between. The length of the CDR3 is 12 residues. The CDR3 region is CASTPGQFGYTF. The CDR3 DNA is TGTGCCAGCACCCCAGGACAGTTTGGCTACACCTTC.

V usage is TRBV7-3 and J usage is TRBJ1-6, with 9 bases that match TRBD1. Germline CDR1 and CDR2: SGHTA and FQGTGA. The CDR3 has 14 amino acids. Trimming took 5 bases from V and 8 from J; bases not matched to a gene: 4. CDR3 bases: TGTGCCAGCAGCACACAGGGGGCAGATTCACCCCTCCACTTT. Translating it yields CASSTQGADSPLHF.

With regard to this clonotype: One junction end disagrees with the germline gene, perhaps due to a read error. The CDR3: CASSVIGGGTEAF. In nucleotides, the CDR3 is TGTGCCAGCAGTGTCATAGGGGGCGGCACTGAAGCTTTC. The chain combines TRBV2 with TRBJ2-6; 7 nucleotides agree with TRBD1. CDR3 length: 13 amino acids. The germline gives CDR1 SNHLY, CDR2 FYNNEI.

In regard to this clonotype: A much larger clone lies one base from this, so it may be a read error. This sequence joins TRBV20-1 and TRBJ1-1; tentative D call: TRBD1 (6 bases). This CDR3 is built from 14 residues. V was trimmed by 0 bases and J by 6 bases, leaving 14 bases between them. Germline assignment: CDR1 DFQATT and CDR2 SNEGSKA (reference sequence). The CDR3 DNA follows: TGCAGTGCTAGAGATCTCGGGGGGCAAGCTGAAGCTTTCTTT. Translation gives CSARDLGGQAEAFF.

This clonotype was counted ten times or more. The genes are TRBV19 and TRBJ2-7, with D tentatively TRBD1 (6 bases). V was trimmed by 1 base and J by 6 bases, leaving 10 bases between them. There are 13 residues in the CDR3. Germline CDR1 is LNHDA and CDR2 is SQIVND (reference sequence). The CDR3 spells CASSIAQGIEQYF. The CDR3 DNA sequence: TGTGCCAGTAGTATAGCACAGGGCATCGAGCAGTACTTC.

In its sample, this clonotype was seen a few times. As DNA, the CDR3 is TGTGCCAGCAGTGAATACCTGCGGGGCTCCTACGAGCAGTACTTC. Translation gives CASSEYLRGSYEQYF. The chain links TRBV6-6 to TRBJ2-7; a possible D gene is TRBD2 (6 bases). Trimming took 5 bases from V and 0 from J, leaving 14 bases between them. Germline V CDR1 and CDR2: MNHNY, SVGAGI (reference sequence). This CDR3 region has 15 residues.

V usage is TRBV4-3 and J usage is TRBJ1-5, with 10 positions matching TRBD1. The V segment lost 1 base and the J segment 1 base; nucleotides outside the gene matches: 10. In germline, CDR1 is LGHNA, CDR2 YSLEER. This CDR3 contains 19 residues. CDR3 in DNA: TGCGCCAGCAGCCAAGTGACCGGGACAGGGGTTTGGAGCAATCAGCCCCAGCATTTT. It codes for CASSQVTGTGVWSNQPQHF.

This chain joins TRBV10-3 and TRBJ1-5; 10 bases fit TRBD1. V lost 5 bases and J lost 11; bases outside the gene matches: 15. The CDR3 is 16 amino acids. Per germline, CDR1 ENHRY and CDR2 SYGVKD. The CDR3 loop is CAISPAGTGVGETQHF. The CDR3 nucleotides are TGTGCCATCAGTCCCGCCGGGACAGGGGTAGGGGAGACCCAGCATTTT.

There are a few counts of this clonotype. The J gene is TRBJ1-5, the V gene TRBV2, with 9 bases that match TRBD1. V shed 3 bases, J shed 9 bases, and the junction held 12 bases outside the gene matches. Germline values: CDR1 SNHLY, CDR2 FYNNEI. The CDR3 is made up of 16 amino acids. CDR3 amino acids: CASSETGQGFGGPQHF. CDR3 sequence (DNA): TGTGCCAGCAGTGAGACTGGACAGGGGTTTGGGGGGCCCCAGCATTTT.

V is TRBV10-2 and J is TRBJ1-6; D remains unclear. CDR3 size: 11 residues. CDR1 and CDR2 (germline): WSHSY, SAAADI. Trimming took 7 bases from V and 8 from J, leaving 6 bases between them. The CDR3 sequence: CASMRDSPLHF. DNA for the CDR3: TGCGCCAGCATGAGGGATTCACCCCTCCACTTT.

This clonotype was detected many times. The chain combines TRBV29-1 with TRBJ2-7; 9 bases are a match to TRBD1. CDR3 length: 13 amino acids. The V and J ends lost 4 bases and 3 bases, in that order; junction bases with no gene match: 4. Per the germline V gene, CDR1 is SQVTM and CDR2 is ANQGSEA. The CDR3 region is CSVAGQGFYEQYF. The CDR3 DNA follows: TGCAGCGTTGCGGGACAGGGTTTCTACGAGCAGTACTTC.

The table lists this clonotype with a count of one. The V gene is TRBV29-1, the J gene TRBJ1-1; 7 nucleotides align to TRBD1. The trim removed 6 bases at V and 5 bases at J, leaving 6 bases unmatched. The CDR3 runs to 12 residues. The germline CDR1 and CDR2 sequences are SQVTM and ANQGSEA. The CDR3 is CSVDSGGTEAFF. Written as DNA, the CDR3 is TGCAGCGTGGATTCAGGGGGAACTGAAGCTTTCTTT.

In its sample, this clonotype was seen many times. CDR3 loop: CSVPGGANVLTF. The CDR3 bases are TGCAGCGTCCCAGGTGGGGCCAACGTCCTGACTTTC. The gene calls are TRBV29-1 and TRBJ2-6; D not certain. This CDR3 comprises 12 residues. V gave up 6 bases and J gave up 3 bases, with 6 bases separating them. Germline V gene sequence: CDR1 SQVTM, CDR2 ANQGSEA. Variable domain in full (rest from reference TRBV29-1 and TRBJ2-6): SAVISQKPSRDICQRGTSLTIQCQVDSQVTMMFWYRQQPGQSLTLIATANQGSEATYESGFVIDKFPISRPNLTFSTLTVSNMSPEDSSIYLCSVPGGANVLTFGAGSRLTVL.

Points on this clonotype: This likely comes from a read error, as the CDR3 has no conserved phenylalanine or tryptophan at its end. The genes are TRBV20-1 and TRBJ2-2, with a weak D call TRBD1 (5 bases). Germline loops: CDR1 DFQATT, CDR2 SNEGSKA (reference sequence). This CDR3 region has 14 residues. V was pared by 2 bases and J by 6 bases, with 13 bases between. CDR3 nucleotides: TGCAGTGCTAGATTGGCAGGGTTCGCCGGGGAGCTGTTTTCT. Residues: CSARLAGFAGELFS.

This clonotype was found a few times. J is TRBJ2-5 and V is TRBV11-2; 8 bases match TRBD2. The germline gives CDR1 SGHAT, CDR2 FQNNGV. The CDR3 length is 16 residues. With 5 bases clipped from V and 4 bases from J, the junction kept 12 bases outside the gene matches. The chain's CDR3 is CASSLMRAGAGETQYF. DNA for the CDR3: TGTGCCAGCAGCCTGATGAGAGCGGGGGCCGGAGAGACCCAGTACTTC.

This clonotype was found many times. The chain is built from TRBV20-1 and TRBJ2-7, with 9 bases identical to TRBD2. The CDR3 totals 15 residues. The junction had 8 bases not matched to a gene; V was cut back by 3 bases and J by 2 bases. Germline lookup yields CDR1 DFQATT and CDR2 SNEGSKA (reference sequence). CDR3 protein: CSASSVTSGTYEQYF. In nucleotides, the CDR3 is TGCAGTGCTAGCTCGGTGACTAGCGGTACCTACGAGCAGTACTTC.

The rearrangement uses TRBV18 and TRBJ1-6; unclear D gene. This CDR3 has 14 amino acids. Germline lookup yields CDR1 KGHSH and CDR2 LQKENI. Between the trimmed V and J ends, which lost 1 base and 8 bases, there was a span of 9 bases. The CDR3 sequence: CASSPRARDSPLHF. The CDR3 DNA is TGTGCCAGCTCACCACGGGCGAGGGATTCACCCCTCCACTTT.

V usage is TRBV19 and J usage is TRBJ1-5; TRBD1 matches at 7 bases. This CDR3 region has 14 residues. The V gene's germline CDR1 is LNHDA and CDR2 SQIVND (reference sequence). V was pared by 5 bases and J by 14 bases, with 15 bases of the junction left unmatched. In DNA form, the CDR3 reads TGTGCCAGTAGTTCCAGGAGGGACAGCCGCTACGAGCATTTT. Protein: CASSSRRDSRYEHF.

This clonotype occurred many times. The rearrangement joins TRBV29-1 to TRBJ1-2; maybe TRBD1 (6 bases). This CDR3 has 19 amino acids. V lost 0 bases to trimming and J lost 5 bases, with 28 bases between them. CDR1 is SQVTM and CDR2 is ANQGSEA in the germline V gene. The CDR3 DNA is TGCAGCGTTGAAGATCTGGTTGGGCGGACAGCCCGAGAGGGGTATGGCTACACCTTC. This sequence encodes CSVEDLVGRTAREGYGYTF.